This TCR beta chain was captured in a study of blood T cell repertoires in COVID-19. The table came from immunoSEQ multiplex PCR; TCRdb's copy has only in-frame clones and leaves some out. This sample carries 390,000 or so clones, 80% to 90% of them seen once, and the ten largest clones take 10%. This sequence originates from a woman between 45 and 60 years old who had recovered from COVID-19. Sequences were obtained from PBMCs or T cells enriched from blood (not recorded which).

The DNA of the CDR3 is TGTGCCACCAGGACAGGGGGGAACACTGAAGCTTTCTTT. Translation gives CATRTGGNTEAFF. The chain links TRBV19 to TRBJ1-1, with TRBD1 matching over 10 bases. The CDR3 loop spans 13 amino acids. Trimming at V came to 10 bases and at J to 1 base, leaving 3 bases not matched to a gene. CDR1 is LNHDA, CDR2 SQIVND, per germline (reference sequence).